This T cell receptor beta chain originates from a study of T cell repertoires in cytomegalovirus infection. On the study more broadly: Well-studied HLA-B-restricted CMV epitopes were used in the study alongside recently identified HLA-C-restricted ones. Study-wide findings and caveats: What dominated the ex vivo response were HLA-C-restricted CMV-specific TCR beta clonotypes. Carriers of CMV plus the relevant HLA were identified by cumulative public TCR beta family frequency.

TCRdb itself ran the reads through MiXCR, one entry per CDR3 protein. The profile covers around 85,000 distinct CDR3 sequences, with more than 40% appearing a single time and more than 80% taken by the ten largest. With respect to this clonotype: Its antigen is unidentified.

The V gene lost 5 bases and the J gene lost 3 bases, with 5 bases spanning the gap. Germline assignment: CDR1 SEHNR and CDR2 FQNEAQ (reference sequence). This CDR3 is 13 amino acids long. The sequencing used CD8+ T cells from cultured PBMCs, collected from culture after CMV antigen stimulation. This sequence originates from a human donor in good health (CMV status not recorded). Some clones in this sample may be carry-over from other donors' samples. This chain connects TRBV7-9 to TRBJ1-6, with D unresolved. The CDR3 DNA follows: TGTGCCAGCAGCAAGAACTATAATTCACCCCTCCACTTT. Translated: CASSKNYNSPLHF.